This TCR beta chain was profiled in a study of T-cell reconstitution after alpha-beta-depleted transplantation in children. Study outcomes and limitations: When one year had passed after transplant, most T-cell counts and diversity came from newly produced T cells. Several hundred graft clones that had expanded were reportedly the source of alpha-beta T cells about two months after transplant.

The CDR3 covers 15 residues. Germline values: CDR1 SGHAT, CDR2 FQNNGV. V was cut by 1 base and J by 1 base, with 11 bases left in between. Worth noting for this clonotype: The antigen is unknown.

The TCRbeta library incorporated unique molecular identifiers. TCRdb analysed the PCR reads with MiXCR anew, one entry per CDR3 protein. This sample yields approximately 650,000 distinct CDR3 sequences, of which roughly 13% are seen a single time; approximately 0.8% belongs to the top ten. Sample: PBMCs, taken before TCRalphabeta/CD19-depleted stem cell transplant. The chain uses TRBV11-2 and TRBJ2-7, with D perhaps assigned TRBD1 or TRBD2 (5 bases each). The sequence was obtained from a girl aged 2 to 9 with congenital amegakaryocytic thrombocytopenia, due to receive a stem cell transplant. For the CDR3, the DNA is TGTGCCAGCAGCTTAGTCGGGACGCAGTCCTACGAGCAGTACTTC. This gives the protein CASSLVGTQSYEQYF.